The 6 T cell receptor beta chains reported below all come from one sample, sequenced in a study of blood T cell repertoires in COVID-19. Measured with immunoSEQ multiplex PCR; TCRdb has only the in-frame clones, and not every one. The sample contains about 60,000 clones, 85% to 90% of which appear only once. The sample comprised peripheral blood. The source is a man between 60 and 75 years old with active COVID-19.

The chain is built from TRBV2 and TRBJ1-4, with D maybe TRBD1 (6 bases). The CDR3 loop spans 13 amino acids. CDR1 SNHLY and CDR2 FYNNEI come from the germline V gene. Trimming pared 7 bases from V and 7 bases from J, leaving 13 bases between. The CDR3 DNA follows: TGTGCCAGCATGTACAGGGAAAGTGAAAAACTGTTTTTT. Translated, it gives CASMYRESEKLFF.

The gene calls are TRBV5-1 and TRBJ2-3; D call uncertain. V lost 1 base and J 3 bases, leaving 9 bases between the germline ends. The CDR3 covers 14 residues. The germline gives CDR1 SGHRS, CDR2 YFSETQ. The CDR3 reads CASSLNPGTDTQYF. As DNA, the CDR3 is TGCGCCAGCAGCTTGAACCCCGGGACAGATACGCAGTATTTT.

The genes are TRBV3-1 (or the pseudogene TRBV3-2) and TRBJ1-3; weak D call: TRBD1 (6 bases). Looked up from germline, CDR1 is LGHDT and CDR2 is YNNKEL (reference sequence). CDR3 size: 16 residues. V was trimmed by 4 bases and J by 8 bases, leaving 21 bases between them. The chain's CDR3 is CASSPTLQGEKDTIYF. In DNA form, the CDR3 reads TGTGCCAGCAGCCCGACCCTACAGGGAGAGAAGGACACCATATATTTT.

The chain carries TRBV30 and TRBJ1-3, with 7 nucleotides matching TRBD1. Germline V gives CDR1 GTSNPN, CDR2 SVGIG (reference sequence). The CDR3 has 15 amino acids. The V segment lost 5 bases and the J segment 3 bases; nucleotides outside the gene matches: 10. CDR3 sequence: CAWGLSGGSGNTIYF. In DNA form, the CDR3 reads TGTGCCTGGGGCTTATCAGGGGGAAGTGGAAACACCATATATTTT.

J is TRBJ2-1 and V is TRBV6-2 or TRBV6-3; 9 bases agree with TRBD1. The germline V gene encodes CDR1 MNHEY and CDR2 SVGEGT. The V gene end was trimmed by 2 bases and the J gene end by 4 bases; junction bases not matched to a gene: 6. This CDR3 contains 16 residues. Here the CDR3 DNA reads TGTGCCAGCAGTTACAGTGGGACAGGGATATACAATGAGCAGTTCTTC. Amino acids: CASSYSGTGIYNEQFF.

This rearrangement joins TRBV12-3 or TRBV12-4 to TRBJ2-7; D is unresolved. This CDR3 contains 12 residues. V lost 1 base and J lost 3, with 4 bases in between. The CDR3 is CASSLDYYEQYF. The CDR3 DNA sequence: TGTGCCAGCAGTTTAGACTACTACGAGCAGTACTTC.